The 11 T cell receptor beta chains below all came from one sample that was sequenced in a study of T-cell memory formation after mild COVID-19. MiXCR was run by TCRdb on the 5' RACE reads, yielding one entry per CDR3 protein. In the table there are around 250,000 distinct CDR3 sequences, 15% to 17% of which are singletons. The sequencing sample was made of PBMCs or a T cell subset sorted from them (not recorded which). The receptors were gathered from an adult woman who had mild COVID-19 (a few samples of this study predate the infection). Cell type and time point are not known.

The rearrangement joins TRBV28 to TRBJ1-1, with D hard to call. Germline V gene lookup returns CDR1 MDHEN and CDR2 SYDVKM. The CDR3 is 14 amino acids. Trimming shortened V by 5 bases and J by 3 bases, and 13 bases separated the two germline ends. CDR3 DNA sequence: TGTGCCAGCAGTACCCCCTCTAGGGACACTGAAGCTTTCTTT. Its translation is CASSTPSRDTEAFF.

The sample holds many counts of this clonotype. The CDR3 protein is CASSEISWGRDPEQFF. The CDR3 nucleotides are TGTGCCAGCAGTGAAATCAGTTGGGGCCGAGACCCCGAGCAGTTCTTC. The chain uses TRBV2 and TRBJ2-1; a possible D gene is TRBD1 (5 bases). This CDR3 comprises 16 residues. The germline V gene has CDR1 SNHLY and CDR2 FYNNEI. The ends were cut back, 2 bases at V and 10 bases at J, with 21 bases in the middle.

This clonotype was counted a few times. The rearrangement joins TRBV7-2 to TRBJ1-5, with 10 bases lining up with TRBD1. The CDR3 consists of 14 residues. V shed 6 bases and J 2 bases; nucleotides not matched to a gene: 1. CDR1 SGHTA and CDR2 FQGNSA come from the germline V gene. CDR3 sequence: CASSGTGGNQPQHF. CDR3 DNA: TGTGCCAGCAGTGGGACAGGGGGCAATCAGCCCCAGCATTTT.

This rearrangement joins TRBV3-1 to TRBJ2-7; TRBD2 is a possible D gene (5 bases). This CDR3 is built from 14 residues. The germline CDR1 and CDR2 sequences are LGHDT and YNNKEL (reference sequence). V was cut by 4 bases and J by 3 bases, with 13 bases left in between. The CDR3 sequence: CASSPRGRIYEQYF. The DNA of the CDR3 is TGTGCCAGCAGCCCCCGGGGAAGGATCTACGAGCAGTACTTC.

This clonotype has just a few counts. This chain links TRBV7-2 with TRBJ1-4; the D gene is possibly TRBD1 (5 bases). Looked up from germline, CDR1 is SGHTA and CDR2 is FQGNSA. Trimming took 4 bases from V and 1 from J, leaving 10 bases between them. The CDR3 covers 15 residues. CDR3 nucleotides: TGTGCCAGCAGCTCCCAGGGATTAACTAATGAAAAACTGTTTTTT. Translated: CASSSQGLTNEKLFF. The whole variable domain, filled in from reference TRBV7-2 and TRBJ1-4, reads GAGVSQSPSNKVTEKGKDVELRCDPISGHTALYWYRQSLGQGLEFLIYFQGNSAPDKSGLPSDRFSAERTGGSVSTLTIQRTQQEDSAVYLCASSSQGLTNEKLFFGSGTQLSVL.

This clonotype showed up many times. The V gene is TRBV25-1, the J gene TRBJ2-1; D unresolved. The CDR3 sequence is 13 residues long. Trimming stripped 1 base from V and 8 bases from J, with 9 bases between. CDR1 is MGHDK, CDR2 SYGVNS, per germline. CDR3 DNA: TGTGCCAGCAGTGAATCCGGTCTCCATGAGCAGTTCTTC. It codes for CASSESGLHEQFF.

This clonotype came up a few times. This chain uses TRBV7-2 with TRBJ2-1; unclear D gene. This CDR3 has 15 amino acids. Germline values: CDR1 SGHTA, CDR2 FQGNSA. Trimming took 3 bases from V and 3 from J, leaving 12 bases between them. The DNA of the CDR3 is TGTGCCAGCAGCTTTTCGTCAGGCGGCTACAATGAGCAGTTCTTC. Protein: CASSFSSGGYNEQFF.

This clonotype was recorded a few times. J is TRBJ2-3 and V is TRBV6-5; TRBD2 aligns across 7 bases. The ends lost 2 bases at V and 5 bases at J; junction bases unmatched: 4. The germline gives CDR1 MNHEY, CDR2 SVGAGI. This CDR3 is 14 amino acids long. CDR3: CASSYGGVKDTQYF. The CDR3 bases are TGTGCCAGCAGTTACGGGGGGGTTAAAGATACGCAGTATTTT.

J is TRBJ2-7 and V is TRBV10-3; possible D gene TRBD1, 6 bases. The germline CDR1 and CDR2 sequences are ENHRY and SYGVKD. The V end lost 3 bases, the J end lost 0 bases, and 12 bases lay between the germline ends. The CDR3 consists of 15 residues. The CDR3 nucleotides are TGTGCCATCAGTGATCCAGACAGGTACTCCTACGAGCAGTACTTC. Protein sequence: CAISDPDRYSYEQYF.

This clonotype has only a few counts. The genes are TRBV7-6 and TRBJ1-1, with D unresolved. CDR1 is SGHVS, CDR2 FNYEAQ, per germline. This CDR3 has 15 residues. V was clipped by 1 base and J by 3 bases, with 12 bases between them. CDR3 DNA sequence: TGTGCCAGCAGCTTAGGGAATCCAGGTGACACTGAAGCTTTCTTT. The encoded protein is CASSLGNPGDTEAFF.

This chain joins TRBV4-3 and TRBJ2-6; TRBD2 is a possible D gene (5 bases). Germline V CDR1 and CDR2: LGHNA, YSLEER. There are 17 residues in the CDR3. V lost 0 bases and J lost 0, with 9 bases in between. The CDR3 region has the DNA TGCGCCAGCAGCCAAGAGGCGGGTTCCTCTGGGGCCAACGTCCTGACTTTC. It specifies CASSQEAGSSGANVLTF.